This T cell receptor beta chain was captured by sequencing in a study of cytomegalovirus exposure and HLA in healthy donors. PCR involved 60 Vbeta and 13 Jbeta primers. Clones were sequenced by immunoSEQ multiplex PCR, and TCRdb holds only the in-frame ones, with some missing. The repertoire table contains about 140,000 clones. The V and J ends lost 2 bases and 5 bases, in that order; junction bases with no gene match: 6. This CDR3 is 17 amino acids long. CDR1 is SGDLS and CDR2 is YYNGEE in the germline V gene. This sequence was found in a man aged 40-49 years in good health and CMV-seronegative. The chain uses TRBV9 and TRBJ2-5, with 16 bases that match TRBD2. The sample taken for sequencing was PBMCs. The CDR3 bases are TGTGCCAGCAGCGTCGGGACTAGCGGGGGGGCGTTGGAGACCCAGTACTTC. This encodes CASSVGTSGGALETQYF.